This paragraph covers one T cell receptor beta chain sequence. A much larger clone lies a single base off, so this may be a read error. Patients were excluded for uncontrolled infection, other autoimmune disease, pregnancy or lactation. The source of the sample is a study of T cells in Graves' hyperthyroidism and ophthalmopathy. In germline, CDR1 is DFQATT, CDR2 SNEGSKA (reference sequence). This CDR3 spans 15 amino acids. Amplification yielded TCR beta CDR3 regions, with RNA transcripts as the source. Researchers ran a first-round RT-PCR on the TCR CDR3 using the HTBI primer set. TCRdb analysed the multiplex PCR reads with MiXCR anew, one entry per CDR3 protein. The table has a few hundred thousand distinct CDR3 sequences, 15% to 19% seen once.

The sequenced material came from blood. The chain links TRBV20-1 to TRBJ2-2; D assignment may be TRBD1 or TRBD2 (5 bases each). This clonotype was sampled from a woman aged 18-29 years with Graves' hyperthyroidism. The chain's CDR3 is CSASLGQQNTGELVF. The CDR3 nucleotides read TGCAGTGCTAGCCTAGGACAACAGAACACCGGGGAGCTGGTTTTT.